The T cell receptor (beta chain) described here comes from a study of cytomegalovirus exposure and HLA in healthy donors. General observations from the study: When analyzed later, a missense DCLRE1C variant was found to be linked to TCR beta V- and J-gene trimming.

About this clone: No antigen is known for it.

Per the germline V gene, CDR1 is SGDLS and CDR2 is YYNGEE. The CDR3 length is 17 residues. V lost 3 bases to trimming and J lost 0 bases, with 13 bases between them. The PCR was carried out with 60 Vbeta primers and 13 Jbeta primers. Using immunoSEQ multiplex PCR, the repertoire was profiled, and TCRdb retains in-frame clones only, with some absent. The sample includes around 150,000 clones, roughly 80% of them seen just once. The chain links TRBV9 to TRBJ2-6, with D hard to call. The sequence was collected from a woman aged 40 to 50 in good health and CMV-seropositive. The source material was PBMCs. The CDR3 loop reads CASSEPETGSGANVLTF. The CDR3 bases are TGTGCCAGCAGCGAGCCTGAGACGGGCTCTGGGGCCAACGTCCTGACTTTC. Full variable domain (outside the CDR3, taken from reference TRBV9 and TRBJ2-6): DSGVTQTPKHLITATGQRVTLRCSPRSGDLSVYWYQQSLDQGLQFLIQYYNGEERAKGNILERFSAQQFPDLHSELNLSSLELGDSALYFCASSEPETGSGANVLTFGAGSRLTVL.